The clone carrying this T cell receptor (beta chain) occurred a few times. The record originates from a study of blood T cell repertoires in COVID-19. Profiled with immunoSEQ multiplex PCR; TCRdb holds only in-frame clones, not every one. The table shows approximately 100,000 clones, with approximately 84% occurring only once. The sequence came from a woman at least 80 years old with acute or convalescent COVID-19. Sequencing input: peripheral blood.

The CDR3 DNA sequence: TGTGCCAGCAGTCCCCTGGGGGGGGGATATGAAAAACTGTTTTTT. This translates into CASSPLGGGYEKLFF. V usage is TRBV6-5 and J usage is TRBJ1-4, with TRBD1 as a possible D gene (5 bases). Germline V gene lookup returns CDR1 MNHEY and CDR2 SVGAGI. Trimming took off 5 bases at V and 6 bases at J, with 16 bases between the two ends. This CDR3 spans 15 amino acids.